The clone carrying this TCR beta chain was found many times. This entry belongs to a study of T cell repertoires in cytomegalovirus infection. From the reads, TCRdb called clonotypes with MiXCR, one entry per CDR3 protein. This table holds approximately 76,000 distinct CDR3 sequences, roughly 3.7% found once. The specimen was PBMCs. The TCR was taken from a human donor in good health (CMV status not recorded). Some clones in this sample may be carry-over from other donors' samples.

This CDR3 reads CASSDSNLNQPQHF. DNA of the CDR3: TGTGCCAGCAGTGACTCCAACTTAAATCAGCCCCAGCATTTT. The rearrangement joins TRBV12-3 or TRBV12-4 to TRBJ1-5, with D unresolved. The CDR3 spans 14 residues. The V end was cut by 5 bases, the J end by 4 bases, with 12 bases between.